The TCR beta chain described here comes from a study of blood T cell repertoires in COVID-19. Generated by immunoSEQ multiplex PCR, the TCRdb table keeps only in-frame clones and is missing some. The table includes fewer than 250,000 clones, around 88% detected once. Germline V gene data show CDR1 as SEHNR and CDR2 as FQNEAQ (reference sequence). The CDR3 covers 16 residues. Between the trimmed V and J ends, which lost 2 bases and 1 base, there was a span of 12 bases. The sample was PBMCs or T cells enriched from blood (not recorded which). The clonotype comes from a woman aged 45-59 years who had recovered from COVID-19. The chain uses TRBV7-9 and TRBJ2-1, with D perhaps TRBD2 (5 bases). CDR3 amino acids: CASSLLVALSYNEQFF. CDR3 DNA sequence: TGTGCCAGCAGCTTATTGGTAGCGTTATCCTACAATGAGCAGTTCTTC.